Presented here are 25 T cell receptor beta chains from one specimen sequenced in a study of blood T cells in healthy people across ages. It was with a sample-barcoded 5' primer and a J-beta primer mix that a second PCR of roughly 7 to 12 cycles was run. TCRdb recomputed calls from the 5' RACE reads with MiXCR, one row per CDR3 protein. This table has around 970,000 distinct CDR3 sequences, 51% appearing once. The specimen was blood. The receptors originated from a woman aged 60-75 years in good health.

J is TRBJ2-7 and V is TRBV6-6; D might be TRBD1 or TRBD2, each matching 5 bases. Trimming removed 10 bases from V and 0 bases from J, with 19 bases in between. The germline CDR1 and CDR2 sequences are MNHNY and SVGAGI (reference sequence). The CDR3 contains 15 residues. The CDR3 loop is CATEGSGVSSYEQYF. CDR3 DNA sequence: TGTGCCACCGAGGGGTCAGGTGTCAGCTCCTACGAGCAGTACTTC.

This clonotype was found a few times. CDR3 loop: CASSSTRGTSGRSYHNEQFF. The CDR3 nucleotides read TGCGCCAGCAGCTCGACTAGGGGGACTAGCGGGAGGTCGTACCACAATGAGCAGTTCTTC. The chain has TRBV5-1 and TRBJ2-1, with 15 bases fitting TRBD2. CDR1 is SGHRS and CDR2 is YFSETQ in the germline V gene. V was pared by 3 bases and J by 5 bases, with 15 bases of the junction left unmatched. CDR3 length equals 20 residues. Full variable domain (rest looked up from reference TRBV5-1 and TRBJ2-1): KAGVTQTPRYLIKTRGQQVTLSCSPISGHRSVSWYQQTPGQGLQFLFEYFSETQRNKGNFPGRFSGRQFSNSRSEMNVSTLELGDSALYLCASSSTRGTSGRSYHNEQFFGPGTRLTVL.

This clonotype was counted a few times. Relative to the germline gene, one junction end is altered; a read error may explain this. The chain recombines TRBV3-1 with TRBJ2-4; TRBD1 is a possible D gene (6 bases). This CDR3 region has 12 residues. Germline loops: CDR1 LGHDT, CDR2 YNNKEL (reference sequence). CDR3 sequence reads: CASSRSGDIQYF. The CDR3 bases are TGTGCCAGCAGCCGATCCGGGGACATACAGTACTTC.

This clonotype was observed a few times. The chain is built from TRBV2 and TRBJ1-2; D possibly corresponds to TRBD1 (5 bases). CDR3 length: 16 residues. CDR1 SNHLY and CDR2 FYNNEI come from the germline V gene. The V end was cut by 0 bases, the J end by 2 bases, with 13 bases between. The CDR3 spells CASSEALGGRNYGYTF. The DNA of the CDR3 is TGTGCCAGCAGTGAAGCGCTTGGGGGAAGGAACTATGGCTACACCTTC.

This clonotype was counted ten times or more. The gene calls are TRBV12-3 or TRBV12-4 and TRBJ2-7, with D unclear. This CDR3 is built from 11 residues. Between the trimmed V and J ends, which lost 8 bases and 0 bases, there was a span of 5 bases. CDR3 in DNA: TGTGCCAGCGGAAGCTCCTACGAGCAGTACTTC. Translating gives CASGSSYEQYF.

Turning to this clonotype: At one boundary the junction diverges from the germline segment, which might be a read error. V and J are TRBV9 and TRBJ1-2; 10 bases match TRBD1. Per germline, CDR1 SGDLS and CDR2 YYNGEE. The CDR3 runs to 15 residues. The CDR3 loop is CTSSPQGQGNYGYTF. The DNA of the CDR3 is TGTACCAGCAGCCCCCAGGGACAGGGGAACTATGGCTACACCTTC.

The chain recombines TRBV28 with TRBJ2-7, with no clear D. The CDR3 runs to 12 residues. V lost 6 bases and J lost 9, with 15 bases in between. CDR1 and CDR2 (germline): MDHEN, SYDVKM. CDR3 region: CASSVRFLGQYF. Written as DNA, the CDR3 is TGTGCCAGCAGCGTAAGGTTTTTAGGGCAGTACTTC. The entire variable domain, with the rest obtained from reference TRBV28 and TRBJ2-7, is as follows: DVKVTQSSRYLVKRTGEKVFLECVQDMDHENMFWYRQDPGLGLRLIYFSYDVKMKEKGDIPEGYSVSREKKERFSLILESASTNQTSMYLCASSVRFLGQYFGPGTRLTVT.

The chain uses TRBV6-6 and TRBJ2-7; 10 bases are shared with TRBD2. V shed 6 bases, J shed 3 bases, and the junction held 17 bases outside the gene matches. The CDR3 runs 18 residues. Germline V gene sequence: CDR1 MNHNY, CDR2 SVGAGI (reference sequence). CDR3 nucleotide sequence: TGTGCCAGCAGAACCACTAGCGGGACAGCAATCGCTAGCTACGAGCAGTACTTC. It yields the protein CASRTTSGTAIASYEQYF.

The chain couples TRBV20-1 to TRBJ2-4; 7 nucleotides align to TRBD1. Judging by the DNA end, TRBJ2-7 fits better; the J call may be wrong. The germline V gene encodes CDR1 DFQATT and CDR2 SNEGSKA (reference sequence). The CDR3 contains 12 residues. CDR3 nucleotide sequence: TGCAGTGCTCAGGGGGAATCAGACGAGCAGTACTTC. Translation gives CSAQGESDEQYF.

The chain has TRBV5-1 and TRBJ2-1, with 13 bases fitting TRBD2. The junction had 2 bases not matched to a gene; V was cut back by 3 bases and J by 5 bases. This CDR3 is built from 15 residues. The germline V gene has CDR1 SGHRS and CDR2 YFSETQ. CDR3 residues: CASSSGLAGHNEQFF. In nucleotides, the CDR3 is TGCGCCAGCAGCTCGGGACTAGCGGGACACAATGAGCAGTTCTTC.

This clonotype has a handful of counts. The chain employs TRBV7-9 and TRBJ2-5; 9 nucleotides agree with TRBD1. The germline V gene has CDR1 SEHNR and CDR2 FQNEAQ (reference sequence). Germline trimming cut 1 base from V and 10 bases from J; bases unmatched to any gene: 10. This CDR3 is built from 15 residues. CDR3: CASSLEDRGRWDQYF. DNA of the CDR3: TGTGCCAGCAGCTTAGAGGACAGGGGCCGTTGGGACCAGTACTTC.

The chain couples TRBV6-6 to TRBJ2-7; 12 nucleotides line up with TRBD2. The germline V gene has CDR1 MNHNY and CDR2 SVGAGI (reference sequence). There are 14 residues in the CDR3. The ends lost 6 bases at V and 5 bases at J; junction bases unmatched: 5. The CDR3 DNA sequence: TGTGCCAGCAGATTGACTAGCGGGAGCGACGAGCAGTACTTC. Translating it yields CASRLTSGSDEQYF.

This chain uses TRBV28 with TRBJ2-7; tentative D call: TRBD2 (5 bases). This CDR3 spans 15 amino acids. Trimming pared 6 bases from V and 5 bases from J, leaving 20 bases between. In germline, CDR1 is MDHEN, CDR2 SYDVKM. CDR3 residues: CASSPVLTPSNEQYF. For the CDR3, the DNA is TGTGCCAGCAGCCCTGTTCTTACCCCTAGCAACGAGCAGTACTTC.

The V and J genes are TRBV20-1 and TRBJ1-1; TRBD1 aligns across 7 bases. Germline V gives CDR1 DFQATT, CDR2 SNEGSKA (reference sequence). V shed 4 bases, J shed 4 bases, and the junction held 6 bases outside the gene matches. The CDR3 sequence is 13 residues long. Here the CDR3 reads CSANRQGGTEAFF. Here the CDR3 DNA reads TGCAGTGCTAACCGACAGGGCGGCACTGAAGCTTTCTTT.

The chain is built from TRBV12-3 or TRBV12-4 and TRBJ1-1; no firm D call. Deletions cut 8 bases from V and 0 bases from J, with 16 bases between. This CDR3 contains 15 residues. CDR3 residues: CASGLLGVMNTEAFF. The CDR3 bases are TGTGCCAGCGGTCTACTCGGGGTTATGAACACTGAAGCTTTCTTT.

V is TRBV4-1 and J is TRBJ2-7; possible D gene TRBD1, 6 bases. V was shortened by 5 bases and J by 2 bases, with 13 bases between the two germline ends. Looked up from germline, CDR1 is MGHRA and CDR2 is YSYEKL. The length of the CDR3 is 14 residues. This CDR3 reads CASSDRQETYEQYF. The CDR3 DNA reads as TGCGCCAGCAGCGATCGACAGGAGACCTACGAGCAGTACTTC.

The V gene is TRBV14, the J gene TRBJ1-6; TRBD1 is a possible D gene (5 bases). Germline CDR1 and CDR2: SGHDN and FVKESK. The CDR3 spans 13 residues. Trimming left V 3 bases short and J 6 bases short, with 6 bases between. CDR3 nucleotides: TGTGCCAGCAGCCAGGACATTAATTCACCCCTCCACTTT. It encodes CASSQDINSPLHF.

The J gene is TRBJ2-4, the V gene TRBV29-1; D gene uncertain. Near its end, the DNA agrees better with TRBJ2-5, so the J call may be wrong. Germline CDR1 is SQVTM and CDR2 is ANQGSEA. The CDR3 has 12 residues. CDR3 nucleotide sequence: TGCAGCATCCGTGGCTTCCAAGAGACCCAGTACTTC. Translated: CSIRGFQETQYF.

CDR3 amino acids: CASSFLLAGGSYEQYF. CDR3 nucleotide sequence: TGTGCCAGCAGTTTTTTACTAGCGGGAGGGTCTTACGAGCAGTACTTC. This chain joins TRBV12-3 or TRBV12-4 and TRBJ2-7, with 13 bases that match TRBD2. After removal of 3 bases from V and 4 bases from J, the junction contained 6 bases not matched to a gene. CDR3 size: 16 residues.

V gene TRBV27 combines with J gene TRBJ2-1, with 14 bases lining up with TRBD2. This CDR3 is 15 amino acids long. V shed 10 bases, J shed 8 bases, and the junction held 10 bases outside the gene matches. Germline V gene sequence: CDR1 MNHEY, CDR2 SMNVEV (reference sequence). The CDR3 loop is CATRPGLAGAYEQFF. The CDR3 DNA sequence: TGTGCCACCAGACCGGGACTAGCGGGAGCCTATGAGCAGTTCTTC.

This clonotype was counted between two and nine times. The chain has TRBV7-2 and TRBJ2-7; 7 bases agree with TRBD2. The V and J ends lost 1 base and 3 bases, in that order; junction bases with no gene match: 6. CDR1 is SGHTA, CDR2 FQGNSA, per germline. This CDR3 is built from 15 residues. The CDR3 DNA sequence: TGTGCCAGCAGCTTAGACGCTAGCGGAATCTACGAGCAGTACTTC. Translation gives CASSLDASGIYEQYF.

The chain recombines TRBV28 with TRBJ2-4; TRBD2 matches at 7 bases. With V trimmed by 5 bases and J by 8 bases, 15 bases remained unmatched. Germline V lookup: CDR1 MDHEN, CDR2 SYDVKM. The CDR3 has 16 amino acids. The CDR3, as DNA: TGTGCCAGCAGTCCATTTGGGGAGGGAAGTTTTTACATTCAGTACTTC. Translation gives CASSPFGEGSFYIQYF.

CDR3 in DNA: TGTGCCAGCAGAGCCGGGACTAGCGGGAGCAATGAGCAGTTCTTC. Its translation: CASRAGTSGSNEQFF. The chain has TRBV9 and TRBJ2-1, with TRBD2 identical over 14 bases. The CDR3 contains 15 residues. V trimming: 5 bases; J trimming: 6 bases; junction bases outside the gene matches: 4. Germline CDR1 is SGDLS and CDR2 is YYNGEE. Looking up the rest from reference TRBV9 and TRBJ2-1 gives the full variable domain: DSGVTQTPKHLITATGQRVTLRCSPRSGDLSVYWYQQSLDQGLQFLIQYYNGEERAKGNILERFSAQQFPDLHSELNLSSLELGDSALYFCASRAGTSGSNEQFFGPGTRLTVL.

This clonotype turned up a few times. In nucleotides, the CDR3 is TGCGCCAGCAGCCCAGGGAGATTCCTCCGGGAAGAGCAGTACTTC. Translation gives CASSPGRFLREEQYF. This chain joins TRBV5-1 and TRBJ2-5, with D perhaps given as TRBD1 or TRBD2 (5 bases each). CDR1 is SGHRS, CDR2 YFSETQ, per germline. The CDR3 totals 15 residues. The V and J ends lost 4 bases and 11 bases respectively, with 24 bases between them.

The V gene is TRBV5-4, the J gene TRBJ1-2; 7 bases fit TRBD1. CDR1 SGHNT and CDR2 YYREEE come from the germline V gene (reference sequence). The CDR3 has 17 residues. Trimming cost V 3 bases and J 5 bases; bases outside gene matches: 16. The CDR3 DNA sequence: TGTGCCAGCAGCTCCCGGACAGGATCAGTCGGCCGATATGGCTACACCTTC. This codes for CASSSRTGSVGRYGYTF.